This TCR beta chain derives from a study of T-cell reconstitution after alpha-beta-depleted transplantation in children. Study-wide points: Elevated TCRbeta diversity at day 60 was traced, in some patients, to surviving recipient T cells and thymic progenitors. Newly made T cells mostly supplied T-cell counts and diversity one year after transplant. Reportedly, roughly two months post-transplant, alpha-beta T cells arose from several hundred expanded graft clones.

This clonotype has a handful of counts. Antigen: not known. As it was prepared, the TCRbeta library received unique molecular identifiers. Each CDR3 protein is one row after TCRdb ran MiXCR on the PCR reads. The sample consists of almost 600,000 distinct CDR3 sequences, 27% of them appearing once. CDR3 size: 17 residues. Trimming removed 2 bases at V and 3 bases at J, with 20 bases between. Germline values: CDR1 SGHRS, CDR2 YFSETQ. The rearrangement joins TRBV5-1 to TRBJ2-5; tentatively, D is TRBD2 (5 bases). The origin of this receptor is a boy younger than two with Wiskott-Aldrich syndrome, due to receive a stem cell transplant. The sequences come from PBMCs, collected before TCRalphabeta/CD19-depleted stem cell transplant. The CDR3 here is CASSLGGGSRNEETQYF. Written as DNA, the CDR3 is TGCGCCAGCAGCTTAGGAGGCGGGTCGCGGAATGAAGAGACCCAGTACTTC.